The rows below give T cell receptor beta chains drawn from one sample of a study of blood T cell repertoires in COVID-19. Only in-frame clones appear in the TCRdb table, and some are missing; sequencing was by immunoSEQ multiplex PCR. The table has around 130,000 clones, about 86% seen once; the top ten hold more than 2%. The sample consisted of PBMCs or T cells enriched from blood (not recorded which). These receptors were obtained from a man aged 35 to 55 with acute COVID-19. The CDR3 runs from the conserved cysteine through the conserved F or W. The order of the fields is D gene, clone size, V gene, J gene, CDR3 DNA, CDR3 protein. D genes are given only for firm matches. Only part of the rows carry a size: once, few, many, or a class if the clone is expanded.

>.|.|TRBV6-4|TRBJ2-2
TGTGCCAGCACCTCGGGCACCGGGGAGCTGTTTTTT
CASTSGTGELFF
>.|.|TRBV5-4|TRBJ1-1
TGTGCCAGCAGCTTGGGGGGGCGGGTGAACACTGAAGCTTTCTTT
CASSLGGRVNTEAFF
>TRBD1|.|TRBV10-3|TRBJ1-2
TGTGCCATCAGGCTGACAGGGAGTGGCTACACCTTC
CAIRLTGSGYTF
>TRBD1|.|TRBV12-3/TRBV12-4|TRBJ1-1
TGTGCCAGCAGCTTGGGACAGGGTACTGAAGCTTTCTTT
CASSLGQGTEAFF
>TRBD1|.|TRBV5-1|TRBJ1-2
TGCGCCAGCAGCTTAGGGGACAGGGGCTATGGCTACACCTTC
CASSLGDRGYGYTF
>.|.|TRBV15|TRBJ1-3
TGTGCCACCAGCAGACCTGTGAGCACCATATATTTT
CATSRPVSTIYF
>.|.|TRBV6-5|TRBJ2-3
TGTGCCGGATTCTCCCGACGGGAGAATACGCAGTATTTT
CAGFSRRENTQYF
>.|few|TRBV27|TRBJ1-1
TGTGCCAGCGGCCGGGGGGGGCAAGGCACTGAAGCTTTCTTT
CASGRGGQGTEAFF
>TRBD1|.|TRBV2|TRBJ2-5
TGTGCCAGCAGTGAAGGGACAGGGGCCCAGTACTTC
CASSEGTGAQYF
>.|.|TRBV29-1|TRBJ1-2
TGCAGCGTTGGGACAGCTTTGGGTTACTATGGCTACACCTTC
CSVGTALGYYGYTF
>.|.|TRBV9|TRBJ2-1
TGTGCCAGCAGCGTAGTAGTCCGGGATGAGCAGTTCTTC
CASSVVVRDEQFF
>TRBD2|once|TRBV29-1|TRBJ2-3
TGCAGCGGCCGTGAGCGGGGGACAGATACGCAGTATTTT
CSGRERGTDTQYF
>.|.|TRBV2|TRBJ1-5
TGTGCCAGCAGTCCCGATTTAGGGAGTGGCGGTCAGCCCCAGCATTTT
CASSPDLGSGGQPQHF
>TRBD1|.|TRBV19|TRBJ1-1
TGTGCCAGTAGTATTTCGGGACAGGGGGTCCGGACCACTGAAGCTTTCTTT
CASSISGQGVRTTEAFF
>TRBD2|.|TRBV5-1|TRBJ2-1
TGCGCCAGCAGCATCGGGACTAGTGTTGGTGAGCAGTTCTTC
CASSIGTSVGEQFF
>TRBD2|.|TRBV20-1|TRBJ2-3
TGCAGTGCTAGTCGGGGGGACACAGATACGCAGTATTTT
CSASRGDTDTQYF
>TRBD2|.|TRBV9|TRBJ2-3
TGTGCCAGCAGCGTAGTCAGGGAGGGAGATACGCAGTATTTT
CASSVVREGDTQYF
>TRBD1|.|TRBV7-3|TRBJ1-6
TGTGCCAGCAGCGAAACGGGGACAGGGAATAATTCACCCCTCCACTTT
CASSETGTGNNSPLHF
>TRBD1|.|TRBV27|TRBJ2-7
TGTGCCAGTAAGTCACAGGGGGAGTCCTACGAGCAGTACTTC
CASKSQGESYEQYF
>.|.|TRBV6-1|TRBJ1-4
TGTGCCAGCAGTGACGGAATTGACAGTATTGCAACTAATGAAAAACTGTTTTTT
CASSDGIDSIATNEKLFF
>TRBD1|once|TRBV28|TRBJ1-1
TGTGCCATTTCGACAGGGATGAACACTGAAGCTTTCTTT
CAISTGMNTEAFF
>.|.|TRBV9|TRBJ2-6
TGTGCCAGCAGCGTAGACATCTCTGGGGCCAACGTCCTGACTTTC
CASSVDISGANVLTF
>.|.|TRBV28|TRBJ2-1
TGTGCCAGCAGTTCTCAGGGACGGAGGGTACGAGACAATGAGCAGTTCTTC
CASSSQGRRVRDNEQFF
>.|once|TRBV10-3|TRBJ1-6
TGTGCCATCAGGGAACAGGGCGCTCACAATTCACCCCTCCACTTT
CAIREQGAHNSPLHF
>.|few|TRBV14|TRBJ1-1
TGTGCCAGCACCCGTCAGGGGAACACTGAAGCTTTCTTT
CASTRQGNTEAFF
>.|few|TRBV29-1|TRBJ1-4
TGCAGCGTTGGGGGGGAATTCGGAGTGGGTGAAAAACTGTTTTTT
CSVGGEFGVGEKLFF
>TRBD1|.|TRBV3-1/TRBV3-2|TRBJ1-1
TGTGCCAGCAGCCAAGGGGGGACAGGGTTTGAGGCTTTCTTT
CASSQGGTGFEAFF